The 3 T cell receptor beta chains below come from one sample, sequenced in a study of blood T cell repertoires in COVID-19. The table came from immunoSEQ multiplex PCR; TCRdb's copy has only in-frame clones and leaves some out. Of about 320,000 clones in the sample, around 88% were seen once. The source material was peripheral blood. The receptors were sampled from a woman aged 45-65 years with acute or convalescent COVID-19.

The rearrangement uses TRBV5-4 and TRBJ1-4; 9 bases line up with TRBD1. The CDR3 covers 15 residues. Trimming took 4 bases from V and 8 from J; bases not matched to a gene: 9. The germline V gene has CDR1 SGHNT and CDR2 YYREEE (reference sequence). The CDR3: CASSRSTGGQEKLFF. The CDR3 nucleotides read TGTGCCAGCAGCCGTTCAACAGGGGGCCAAGAAAAACTGTTTTTT. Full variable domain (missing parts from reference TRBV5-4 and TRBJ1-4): ETGVTQSPTHLIKTRGQQVTLRCSSQSGHNTVSWYQQALGQGPQFIFQYYREEENGRGNFPPRFSGLQFPNYSSELNVNALELDDSALYLCASSRSTGGQEKLFFGSGTQLSVL.

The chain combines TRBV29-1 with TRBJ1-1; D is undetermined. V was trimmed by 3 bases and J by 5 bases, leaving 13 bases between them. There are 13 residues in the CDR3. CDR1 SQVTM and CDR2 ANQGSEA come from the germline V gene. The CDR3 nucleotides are TGCAGCGTTGAGCACGGAGGTGGGACTGAAGCTTTCTTT. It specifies CSVEHGGGTEAFF.

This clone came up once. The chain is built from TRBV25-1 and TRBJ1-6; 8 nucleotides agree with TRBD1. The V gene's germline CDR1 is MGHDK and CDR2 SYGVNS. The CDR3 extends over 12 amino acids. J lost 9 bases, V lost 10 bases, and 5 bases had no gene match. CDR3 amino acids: CATQGAGSPLHF. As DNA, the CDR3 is TGTGCCACCCAGGGGGCCGGTTCACCCCTCCACTTT.